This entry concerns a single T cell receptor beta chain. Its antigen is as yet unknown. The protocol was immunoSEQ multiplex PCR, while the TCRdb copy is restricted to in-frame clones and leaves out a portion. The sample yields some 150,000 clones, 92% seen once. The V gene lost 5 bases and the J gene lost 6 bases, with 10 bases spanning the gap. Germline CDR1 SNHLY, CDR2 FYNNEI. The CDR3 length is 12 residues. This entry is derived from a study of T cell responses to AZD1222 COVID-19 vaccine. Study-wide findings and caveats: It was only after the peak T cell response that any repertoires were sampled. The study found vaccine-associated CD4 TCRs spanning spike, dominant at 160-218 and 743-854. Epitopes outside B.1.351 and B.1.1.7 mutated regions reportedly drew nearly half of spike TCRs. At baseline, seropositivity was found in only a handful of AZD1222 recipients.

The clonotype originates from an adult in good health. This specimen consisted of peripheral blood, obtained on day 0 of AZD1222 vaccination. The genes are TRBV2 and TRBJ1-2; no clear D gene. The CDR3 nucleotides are TGTGCCAGCAGTCTTACCATTGATGGCTACACCTTC. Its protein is CASSLTIDGYTF.